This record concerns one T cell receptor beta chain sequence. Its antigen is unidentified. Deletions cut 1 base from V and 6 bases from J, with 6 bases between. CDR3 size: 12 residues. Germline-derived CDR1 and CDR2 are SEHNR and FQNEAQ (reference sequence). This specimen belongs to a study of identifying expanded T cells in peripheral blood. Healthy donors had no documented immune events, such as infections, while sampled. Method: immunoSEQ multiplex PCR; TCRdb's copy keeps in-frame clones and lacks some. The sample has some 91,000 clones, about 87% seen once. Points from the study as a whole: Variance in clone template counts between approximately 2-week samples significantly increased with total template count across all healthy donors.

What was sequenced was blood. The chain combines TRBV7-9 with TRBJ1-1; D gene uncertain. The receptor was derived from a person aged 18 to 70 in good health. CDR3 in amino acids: CASSLVRPEAFF. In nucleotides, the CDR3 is TGTGCCAGCAGCTTAGTTCGGCCTGAAGCTTTCTTT.